This T cell receptor (beta chain) was retrieved from a study of Graves' ophthalmopathy and Graves' hyperthyroidism. Turning to the study itself: Peripheral blood sampling preceded any treatment and occurred at initial diagnosis. The study, taken as a whole, reports: Prediction of ophthalmopathy progression reached roughly 68% sensitivity and around 72% specificity.

Germline loops: CDR1 SGHTA, CDR2 FQGNSA. The CDR3 contains 16 residues. Trimming removed 3 bases from V and 1 base from J, with 15 bases in between. Amplified TCR beta CDR3 regions were obtained using RNA transcripts as template. Following a first-round RT-PCR that used HTBI primers, a second-round multiplex PCR was carried out. TCRdb analysed the multiplex PCR reads with MiXCR anew, one entry per CDR3 protein. This sample has about 390,000 distinct CDR3 sequences; about a sixth occur once, and the top ten carry 2.4%. This clonotype was counted many times. Its antigen is unknown. Isolation of PBMCs was performed using over 8.5 ml of fresh peripheral blood.

This sequence originates from an adult woman with stable Graves' hyperthyroidism. This sequence joins TRBV7-2 and TRBJ1-1, with D perhaps TRBD1 (6 bases). Sequencing used peripheral blood. This CDR3 reads CASSFHFGGGNTEAFF. The CDR3 nucleotides are TGTGCCAGCAGCTTTCATTTCGGGGGCGGGAACACTGAAGCTTTCTTT.